The rows below give T cell receptor beta chains drawn from one sample of a study of blood T cell repertoires in COVID-19. This table comes from immunoSEQ multiplex PCR, and its TCRdb copy is limited to in-frame clones, with some not included. Among roughly 250,000 clones, around 86% were seen once, and the ten largest hold about an eighth. Sequenced sample: peripheral blood. The receptor set was obtained from a woman aged 55 to 70 with active or convalescent COVID-19. Both conserved end residues are part of each CDR3. The D gene is left open where the match is weak. Clone size is given for some rows only: seen once, a few or many times, or a class if the clone is expanded.

V,size,J,D,DNA,CDR3
TRBV6-5,-,TRBJ2-7,-,TGTGCCACCTGGGGCAATGGCGCGCAGTACTTC,CATWGNGAQYF
TRBV30,-,TRBJ2-1,-,TGTGCCTGGCTACCCATCGGGGGACTTTATACCAATGAGCAGTTCTTC,CAWLPIGGLYTNEQFF
TRBV6-5,-,TRBJ1-1,-,TGTGCCAGCAGCTCGGCCTCGGGGGAAACTGAAGCTTTCTTT,CASSSASGETEAFF
TRBV6-4,-,TRBJ1-1,-,TGTGCCAGCAGTCGAAATGGAGAGGTTAACACTGAAGCTTTCTTT,CASSRNGEVNTEAFF
TRBV20-1,-,TRBJ1-2,-,TGCAGTGCTACACGACAGTATGGCTACACCTTC,CSATRQYGYTF
TRBV18,-,TRBJ1-5,-,TGTGCCAGCTCAACCCGGGGGAAAGAAAGCAATCAGCCCCAGCATTTT,CASSTRGKESNQPQHF
TRBV11-3,-,TRBJ2-3,TRBD2,TGTGCCAGCAGCTTAGTTAGAGGGGCGGGGGGCACAGATACGCAGTATTTT,CASSLVRGAGGTDTQYF
TRBV7-8,-,TRBJ1-6,TRBD1,TGTGCCAGCAGCCCCGGACAGGGATGGTCACCCCTCCACTTT,CASSPGQGWSPLHF
TRBV12-3/TRBV12-4,-,TRBJ1-1,TRBD1,TGTGCCAGCAGCCGAGGGGGCCGGGCTGAAGCTTTCTTT,CASSRGGRAEAFF
TRBV6-5,-,TRBJ1-6,TRBD1,TGTGCCACCCAACGGGACAGGGGGCAATCACCCCTCCACTTT,CATQRDRGQSPLHF
TRBV3-1/TRBV3-2,-,TRBJ2-7,TRBD1,TGTGCCAGCAGCCAAGGACAGGGCCACACCTACGAGCAGTACTTC,CASSQGQGHTYEQYF
TRBV7-2,-,TRBJ1-3,TRBD1,TGTGCCAGCAGCCCGAGACAGGGAGTTTCTGGAAACACCATATATTTT,CASSPRQGVSGNTIYF
TRBV6-6,-,TRBJ2-7,TRBD1,TGTGCCAGCAGTTGGGGGACAGGGACCTACGAGCAGTACTTC,CASSWGTGTYEQYF
TRBV18,-,TRBJ1-4,TRBD1,TGTGCCAGCTCACGGACAGGGGGTCGGACTAATGAAAAACTGTTTTTT,CASSRTGGRTNEKLFF
TRBV7-2,-,TRBJ1-4,-,TGTGCCAGCAGCTTAGAACGGCGGTCTAATGAAAAACTGTTTTTT,CASSLERRSNEKLFF
TRBV5-6,-,TRBJ1-4,-,TGTGCCAGCAGCTTGGGACAGGCCCCCCTGGGGCTGTTTTTT,CASSLGQAPLGLFF
TRBV5-4,-,TRBJ1-1,-,TGTGCCAGCAGCTCCGGGAATACTGAAGCTTTCTTT,CASSSGNTEAFF
TRBV5-1,few,TRBJ2-7,-,TGCGCCAGCAGCTTGGCCAGAGGGACTGATGTTACCTACGAGCAGTACTTC,CASSLARGTDVTYEQYF
TRBV7-8,-,TRBJ2-7,TRBD1,TGTGCCAGCAGCGTCCAGGGGGCGGGGGAGCAGTACTTC,CASSVQGAGEQYF
TRBV10-2,-,TRBJ2-5,TRBD2,TGCGCCAGCAGTATGGCTAGCGGGGAGACCCAGTACTTC,CASSMASGETQYF
TRBV6-6,once,TRBJ1-5,TRBD1,TGTGCCAGCAGTTCCGACAGGGCGCTCAATCAGCCCCAGCATTTT,CASSSDRALNQPQHF
TRBV7-2,-,TRBJ1-2,-,TGTGCCAGCAGCGTGACAGGCTATGGCTACACCTTC,CASSVTGYGYTF
TRBV7-2,-,TRBJ1-1,-,TGTGCCAGCAGCTTACGTGGCACCATGAACACTGAAGCTTTCTTT,CASSLRGTMNTEAFF
TRBV19,-,TRBJ1-1,-,TGTGCCAGTACCCCGACACCTAACACTGAAGCTTTCTTT,CASTPTPNTEAFF
TRBV5-5,-,TRBJ1-1,-,TGTGCCAGCAGCTTCGGTGGCAGGATGAACACTGAAGCTTTCTTT,CASSFGGRMNTEAFF
TRBV5-1,-,TRBJ2-7,TRBD1,TGCGCCAGCAGCTCTGGACAGGGTAATAACGAGCAGTACTTC,CASSSGQGNNEQYF